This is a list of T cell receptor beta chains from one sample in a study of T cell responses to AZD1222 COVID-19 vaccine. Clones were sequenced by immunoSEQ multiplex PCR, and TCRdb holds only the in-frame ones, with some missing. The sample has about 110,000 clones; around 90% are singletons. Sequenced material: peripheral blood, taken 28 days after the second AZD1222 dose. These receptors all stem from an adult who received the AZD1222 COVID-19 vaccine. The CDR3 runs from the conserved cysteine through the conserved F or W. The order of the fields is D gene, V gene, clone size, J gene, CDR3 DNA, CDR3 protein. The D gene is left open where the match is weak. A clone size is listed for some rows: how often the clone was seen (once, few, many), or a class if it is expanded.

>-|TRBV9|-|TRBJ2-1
TGTGCCAGCAGCGTAGCTCGAGTTTCTGAGCAGTTCTTC
CASSVARVSEQFF
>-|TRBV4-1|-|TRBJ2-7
TGCGCCAGCAGCCAAGATAAAAACAGCCCCTACGAGCAGTACTTC
CASSQDKNSPYEQYF
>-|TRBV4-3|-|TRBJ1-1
TGCGCCAGCAGCTGGGGGCTGGACACTGAAGCTTTCTTT
CASSWGLDTEAFF
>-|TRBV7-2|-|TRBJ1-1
TGTGCCAGCAGCTTAGCCAAGAACACTGAAGCTTTCTTT
CASSLAKNTEAFF
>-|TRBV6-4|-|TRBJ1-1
TGTGCCAGCAGTCCGGGTATGGGAATCACTGAAGCTTTCTTT
CASSPGMGITEAFF
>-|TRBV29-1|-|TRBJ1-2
TGCAGCGCCGTCAGGGGCGCGGGGGGCTACACCTTC
CSAVRGAGGYTF
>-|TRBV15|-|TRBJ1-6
TGTGCCACCAGTTCAGGTCTGAGCTCCTATAATTCACCCCTCCACTTT
CATSSGLSSYNSPLHF
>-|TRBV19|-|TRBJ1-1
TGTGCCAGTAATGGCGCCAGGGCCGCTGAAGCTTTCTTT
CASNGARAAEAFF
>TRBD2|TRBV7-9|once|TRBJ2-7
TGTGCCAGCAGCCCTGGGACTAGCGGGGGCTACGAGCAGTACTTC
CASSPGTSGGYEQYF
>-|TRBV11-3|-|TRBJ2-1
TGTGCCAGCAGCTTAGGTAGCACAACCTACAATGAGCAGTTCTTC
CASSLGSTTYNEQFF
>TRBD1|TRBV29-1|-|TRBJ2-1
TGCAGCGTTTTTGTGGCAGGGGGAAATGAGCAGTTCTTC
CSVFVAGGNEQFF
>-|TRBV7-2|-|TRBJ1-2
TGTGCCAGCAGCTTAGCCGGGGGCGGGGGCTACACCTTC
CASSLAGGGGYTF
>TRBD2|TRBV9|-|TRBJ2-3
TGTGCCAGCAGCCCCCAGCGGGGGCCATACACAGATACGCAGTATTTT
CASSPQRGPYTDTQYF
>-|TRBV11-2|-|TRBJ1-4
TGTGCCAGCAGCATACGAGGACGGGCAACTAATGAAAAACTGTTTTTT
CASSIRGRATNEKLFF
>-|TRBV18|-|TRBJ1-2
TGTGCCAGCTCACCCGGGGGGCCCCGAGGCTACACCTTC
CASSPGGPRGYTF
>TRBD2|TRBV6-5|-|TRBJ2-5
TGTGCCAGCACTAGCGGGGCCGAGACCCAGTACTTC
CASTSGAETQYF
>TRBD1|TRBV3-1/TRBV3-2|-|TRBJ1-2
TGTGCCAGCCCCCGGGACAGGGAGGATGGCTACACCTTC
CASPRDREDGYTF
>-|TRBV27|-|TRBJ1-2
TGTGCCAGCAGTTTATCACCCCGAGGAAATGGCTACACCTTC
CASSLSPRGNGYTF
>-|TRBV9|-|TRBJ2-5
TGTGCCAGCAGCGCGGGCCTGGGGCCGGGGATAGAGACCCAGTACTTC
CASSAGLGPGIETQYF
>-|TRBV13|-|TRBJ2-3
TGTGCCAGCGGGATCGGGGCCACAGATACGCAGTATTTT
CASGIGATDTQYF
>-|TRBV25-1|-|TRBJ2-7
TGTGCCAGCAGTTCATCGGGACGGATCTACGAGCAGTACTTC
CASSSSGRIYEQYF
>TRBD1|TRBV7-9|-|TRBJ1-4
TGTGCCGTTGAGGGGGCCGATGAAAAACTGTTTTTT
CAVEGADEKLFF
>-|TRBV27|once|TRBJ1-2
TGTGCCAGCAGTTTAAACTCTGGGTGGAGGGCTAACTATGGCTACACCTTC
CASSLNSGWRANYGYTF
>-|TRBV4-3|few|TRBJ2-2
TGCGCCAGCAGCCAAGATCCTTCGGCAGGCGGTAACACCGGGGAGCTGTTTTTT
CASSQDPSAGGNTGELFF
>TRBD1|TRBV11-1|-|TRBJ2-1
TGTGCCAGCAGACGGCTACAGGGGGCGTTCGGGAATGAGCAGTTCTTC
CASRRLQGAFGNEQFF
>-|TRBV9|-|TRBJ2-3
TGTGCCAGCAGCGTAGCCTCCCCAGATACGCAGTATTTT
CASSVASPDTQYF
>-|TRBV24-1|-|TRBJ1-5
TGTGCCACCAGTGAGGGCTCTCAGCCCCAGCATTTT
CATSEGSQPQHF
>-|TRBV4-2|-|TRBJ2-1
TGTGCCAGCAGCCAAGGGTCCCCGAGTCGGGAGCAGTTCTTC
CASSQGSPSREQFF
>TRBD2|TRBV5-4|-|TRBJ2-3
TGTGCCAGCAGCCCCCTAGCGGGGACAACCACAGATACGCAGTATTTT
CASSPLAGTTTDTQYF
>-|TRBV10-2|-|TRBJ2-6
TGCGCCAGCAGTGCCCTGGGACCCGCCGTCTCCGGGGCCAACGTCCTGACTTTC
CASSALGPAVSGANVLTF
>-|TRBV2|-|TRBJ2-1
TGTGCCAGCAGCAACCAGGGAGTTGAGTTCTTC
CASSNQGVEFF
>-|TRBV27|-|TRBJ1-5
TGTGCCAGCAGTATAAGACGATCTGCAGCCAATCAGCCCCAGCATTTT
CASSIRRSAANQPQHF
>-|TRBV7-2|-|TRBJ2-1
TGTGCCAGCAGCCCCGCTCAGACTGTCACAGTGCAGTTCTTC
CASSPAQTVTVQFF
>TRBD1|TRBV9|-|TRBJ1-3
TGTGCCAGCAGCGTCGACGGACAGGGAATCGGTGGAAACACCATATATTTT
CASSVDGQGIGGNTIYF
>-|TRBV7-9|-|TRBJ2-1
TGTGCCAGCAGCTTGAGCTCCTACAATGAGCAGTTCTTC
CASSLSSYNEQFF
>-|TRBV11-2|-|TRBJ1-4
TGTGCCAGCAGCTCTCTCGGGGATAATGAAAAACTGTTTTTT
CASSSLGDNEKLFF
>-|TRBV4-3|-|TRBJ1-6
TGCGCCAGCAGCCAAGGAGGGGGTTATTCACCCCTCCACTTT
CASSQGGGYSPLHF
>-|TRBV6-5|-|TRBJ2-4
TGTGCCAGCAGTTACTCCGGGTCAGGGGTCGGAGTTCAGTACTTC
CASSYSGSGVGVQYF
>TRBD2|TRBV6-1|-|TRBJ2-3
TGTGCCAGCAGTGAAAAAGCGGGGGGGCCACATACGCAGTATTTT
CASSEKAGGPHTQYF
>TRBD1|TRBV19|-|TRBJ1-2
TGTGCCAGTAGTATATTTTGGACAGCTGGGACAGGTGAAAAAGATGGCTACACCTTC
CASSIFWTAGTGEKDGYTF
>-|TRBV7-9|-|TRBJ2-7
TGTGCCAGCAGCTTCGACAGTCATAAGGTATACGAGCAGTACTTC
CASSFDSHKVYEQYF
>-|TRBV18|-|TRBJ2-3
TGTGCCAGCTCACTAGCAGCAGATTACACAGATACGCAGTATTTT
CASSLAADYTDTQYF
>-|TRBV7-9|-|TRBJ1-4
TGTGCCAGCAGCTTAGGAGTTGGTGGGGGAGAAAAACTGTTTTTT
CASSLGVGGGEKLFF
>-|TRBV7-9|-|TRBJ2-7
TGTGCCAGCAGCTTAAGTCCCGCGCGCTACGAGCAGTACTTC
CASSLSPARYEQYF
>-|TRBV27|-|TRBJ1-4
TGTGCCAGCAGTTTTCGAGGGGACCTGGGAGGTGAAAAACTGTTTTTT
CASSFRGDLGGEKLFF
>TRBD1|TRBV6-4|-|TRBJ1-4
TGTGCCAGCCCTCGGACAGGGAGTGAAAAACTGTTTTTT
CASPRTGSEKLFF
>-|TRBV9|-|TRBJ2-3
TGTGCCAGCAGCTCGAGGGGCGGCGAAACCCTCACAGATACGCAGTATTTT
CASSSRGGETLTDTQYF
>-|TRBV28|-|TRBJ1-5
TGTGCCAGCAGGGTAAGCAATCAGCCCCAGCATTTT
CASRVSNQPQHF
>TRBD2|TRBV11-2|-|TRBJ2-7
TGTGCCAGCAGCGGGGGAGGGCCCGACTACGAGCAGTACTTC
CASSGGGPDYEQYF
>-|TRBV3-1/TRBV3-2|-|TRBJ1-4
TGTGCCAGCAGCCCACCGGGACGGCCTGATGAAAAACTGTTTTTT
CASSPPGRPDEKLFF
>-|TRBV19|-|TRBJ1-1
TGTGCCAGTAGTATAGACAGGGACACTGAAGCTTTCTTT
CASSIDRDTEAFF
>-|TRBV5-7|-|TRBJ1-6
TGTGCCAGCAGCTACAGTTGGGATTCACCCCTCCACTTT
CASSYSWDSPLHF
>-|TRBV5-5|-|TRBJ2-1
TGTGCCAGCAGCCGAGGGTGGGGCATCAATGAGCAGTTCTTC
CASSRGWGINEQFF
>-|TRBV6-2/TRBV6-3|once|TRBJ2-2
TGTGCCAGCAGTTACGGCTTTGTCACCGGGGAGCTGTTTTTT
CASSYGFVTGELFF
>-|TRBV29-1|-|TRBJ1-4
TGCAGCGCCCCGGGGAACGGGACTAATGAAAAACTGTTTTTT
CSAPGNGTNEKLFF
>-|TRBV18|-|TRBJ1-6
TGTGCCAGCTCAGCAACAGGGCAGCAGTCACCCCTCCACTTT
CASSATGQQSPLHF
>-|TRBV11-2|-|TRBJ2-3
TGTGCCAGCACCCCACTCGGGGATACGCAGTATTTT
CASTPLGDTQYF